What follows is one T cell receptor (beta chain) and its context. These data originate in a study of shared T cell receptors in the human thymus. The CDR3 sequence is 17 residues long. Measured with immunoSEQ multiplex PCR; TCRdb has only the in-frame clones, and not every one. The sample yields roughly 560,000 clones, 78% seen once. These data also formed part of another study, on human thymus T cells. Turning to that study: Healthy Finnish infants having corrective surgery for congenital heart defects served as donors. Resections were taken during corrective heart surgery, and the thymus tissue came from these.

Sequenced: thymocytes. This clonotype originated in a boy younger than two with a congenital heart defect. The chain combines TRBV1 with TRBJ2-1; the table assigns TRBD2, which was not confirmed against the DNA. TRBV1 corresponds to a pseudogene. CDR3 DNA sequence: TGCACCCCAGAGGCGAGGCGAGTGGAATGCGGGTACAATGAGCAGTTCTTC. Amino acid sequence: CTPEARRVECGYNEQFF.